Listed here are 22 T cell receptor beta chains from one sample, sequenced in a study of OX40 agonist ivuxolimab in advanced cancers. TCRdb's table, derived via immunoSEQ multiplex PCR, lists solely in-frame clones and lacks some. This sample has 75,000 to 95,000 clones, with 90% found just once. Specimen: CD4+ or CD8+ T cells sorted from blood, collected in a trial of the OX40 agonist ivuxolimab. These receptors all come from an adult with an advanced solid tumor such as melanoma, head and neck, liver or kidney cancer.

The rearrangement joins TRBV27 to TRBJ2-1, with 7 positions matching TRBD2. This CDR3 has 13 residues. Germline loops: CDR1 MNHEY, CDR2 SMNVEV (reference sequence). V trimming: 9 bases; J trimming: 2 bases; junction bases outside the gene matches: 4. CDR3 nucleotides: TGTGCCAGTAGCGGGCTCACCTACAATGAGCAGTTCTTC. Protein product: CASSGLTYNEQFF.

The rearrangement joins TRBV5-6 to TRBJ2-7, with D maybe TRBD2 (5 bases). The CDR3 extends over 13 amino acids. With 0 bases removed from V and 5 bases from J, the gap between germline ends came to 9 bases. Germline loops: CDR1 SGHDT, CDR2 YYEEEE. CDR3: CASSLGRVHEQYF. The CDR3 bases are TGTGCCAGCAGCTTGGGGCGGGTCCACGAGCAGTACTTC.

In its sample, this clone was seen once. The J gene is TRBJ2-2, the V gene TRBV7-6, with D perhaps TRBD1 or TRBD2 (5 bases each). This CDR3 contains 17 residues. V lost 5 bases, J lost 1 base, and 17 bases lay in between. Germline loops: CDR1 SGHVS, CDR2 FNYEAQ. CDR3 in amino acids: CASSNYRDLENTGELFF. The CDR3 DNA reads as TGTGCCAGCAGCAATTACCGGGACCTCGAGAACACCGGGGAGCTGTTTTTT.

The sample holds one count of this clone. This sequence joins TRBV12-5 and TRBJ2-1; 9 nucleotides line up with TRBD1. Trimming took 5 bases from V and 0 from J; bases not matched to a gene: 17. Germline V gene data show CDR1 as LGHNT and CDR2 as FRNRAP. This CDR3 is 20 amino acids long. The CDR3 reads CASGDPGQGLSYFSYNEQFF. In DNA, the CDR3 is TGTGCTAGTGGTGACCCGGGACAGGGTCTTTCATATTTCTCCTACAATGAGCAGTTCTTC.

This clone was counted once. This chain uses TRBV7-9 with TRBJ2-7; TRBD1 is a possible D gene (6 bases). V lost 3 bases, J lost 2 bases, and 17 bases lay in between. Germline assignment: CDR1 SEHNR and CDR2 FQNEAQ (reference sequence). This CDR3 is 16 amino acids long. The CDR3 here is CASSFSGQFTPYEQYF. CDR3 coding DNA: TGTGCCAGCAGCTTCTCAGGACAGTTTACTCCCTACGAGCAGTACTTC.

This chain links TRBV25-1 with TRBJ2-2, with 8 bases aligning to TRBD1. The V gene end was trimmed by 8 bases and the J gene end by 3 bases; junction bases not matched to a gene: 5. This CDR3 contains 14 residues. Germline V gene lookup returns CDR1 MGHDK and CDR2 SYGVNS. Written as DNA, the CDR3 is TGTGCCAGCGGGGGACAGGCGGACACCGGGGAGCTGTTTTTT. It specifies CASGGQADTGELFF.

CDR3 residues: CASSLDGSNTEAFF. CDR3 in DNA: TGCGCCAGCAGCTTGGATGGCAGTAACACTGAAGCTTTCTTT. This chain uses TRBV5-1 with TRBJ1-1; the D is unclear. CDR1 is SGHRS and CDR2 is YFSETQ in the germline V gene. The CDR3 spans 14 residues. Between the trimmed V and J ends, which lost 0 bases and 2 bases, there was a span of 8 bases.

This chain joins TRBV6-1 and TRBJ2-7; D possibly matches TRBD1 or TRBD2 (5 bases each). Trimming shortened V by 7 bases and J by 2 bases, and 15 bases separated the two germline ends. The germline gives CDR1 MNHNS, CDR2 SASEGT. The CDR3 consists of 14 residues. The CDR3 is CASMRGRGTYEQYF. The CDR3 DNA sequence: TGTGCCAGCATGAGGGGTCGGGGTACCTACGAGCAGTACTTC.

The V and J genes are TRBV27 and TRBJ2-3, with TRBD2 matching over 8 bases. This CDR3 contains 15 residues. Germline lookup yields CDR1 MNHEY and CDR2 SMNVEV (reference sequence). V shed 5 bases, J shed 6 bases, and the junction held 10 bases outside the gene matches. The CDR3 region is CASSPPQGLGDTQYF. CDR3 sequence (DNA): TGTGCCAGCAGTCCCCCCCAGGGACTAGGGGATACGCAGTATTTT.

This clone was observed a single time. The rearrangement joins TRBV2 to TRBJ2-1, with unresolved D. This CDR3 has 15 amino acids. V was trimmed by 3 bases and J by 4 bases, leaving 13 bases between them. CDR1 SNHLY and CDR2 FYNNEI come from the germline V gene. CDR3 bases: TGTGCCAGCAGTGACGTTGTTGGGCTATACAATGAGCAGTTCTTC. It encodes CASSDVVGLYNEQFF.

This chain joins TRBV18 and TRBJ1-4; tentatively, D is TRBD1 (6 bases). This CDR3 has 14 residues. Trimming took off 8 bases at V and 7 bases at J, with 17 bases between the two ends. Germline V lookup: CDR1 KGHSH, CDR2 LQKENI. The CDR3 coding sequence is TGTGCCAGCAGATACGCAGGGGACGGTGAAAAACTGTTTTTT. It translates to CASRYAGDGEKLFF. Variable domain in full (rest from reference TRBV18 and TRBJ1-4): NAGVMQNPRHLVRRRGQEARLRCSPMKGHSHVYWYRQLPEEGLKFMVYLQKENIIDESGMPKERFSAEFPKEGPSILRIQQVVRGDSAAYFCASRYAGDGEKLFFGSGTQLSVL.

The chain carries TRBV11-2 and TRBJ2-1; perhaps TRBD2 as D (6 bases). The CDR3 sequence is 14 residues long. V gave up 3 bases and J gave up 3 bases, with 9 bases separating them. Germline values: CDR1 SGHAT, CDR2 FQNNGV. The CDR3 here is CASSFPSVYNEQFF. DNA for the CDR3: TGTGCCAGCAGCTTTCCTAGCGTCTACAATGAGCAGTTCTTC.

CDR3 DNA sequence: TGTGCCAGCAGTTTCTCCGCCCTGACAGATGGCTACACCTTC. Protein sequence: CASSFSALTDGYTF. The chain links TRBV27 to TRBJ1-2, with D tentatively TRBD1 (5 bases). CDR1 is MNHEY, CDR2 SMNVEV, per germline (reference sequence). V was pared by 3 bases and J by 6 bases, with 14 bases between. There are 14 residues in the CDR3.

The chain employs TRBV10-1 and TRBJ2-7; possible D gene TRBD2, 6 bases. The CDR3 covers 13 residues. From germline, CDR1 is WNHNN and CDR2 SYGVQD (reference sequence). V lost 2 bases, J lost 5 bases, and 10 bases lay in between. As DNA, the CDR3 is TGCGCCAGCAGTGAGGCAGGCGGGAACGAGCAGTACTTC. The encoded protein is CASSEAGGNEQYF.

This chain links TRBV30 with TRBJ1-5, with D hard to call. V lost 2 bases and J 0 bases, leaving 8 bases between the germline ends. The CDR3 spans 14 residues. Per the germline V gene, CDR1 is GTSNPN and CDR2 is SVGIG (reference sequence). As DNA, the CDR3 is TGTGCCTGGAGTTGGCAAAATAGCAATCAGCCCCAGCATTTT. This gives the protein CAWSWQNSNQPQHF. Together with reference TRBV30 and TRBJ1-5, the CDR3 gives the full variable domain: SQTIHQWPATLVQPVGSPLSLECTVEGTSNPNLYWYRQAAGRGLQLLFYSVGIGQISSEVPQNLSASRPQDRQFILSSKKLLLSDSGFYLCAWSWQNSNQPQHFGDGTRLSIL.

This clone was counted a few times. The chain employs TRBV28 and TRBJ2-7, with D perhaps given as TRBD1 or TRBD2 (5 bases each). V lost 8 bases and J 5 bases, leaving 16 bases between the germline ends. The CDR3 has 13 residues. The germline V gene encodes CDR1 MDHEN and CDR2 SYDVKM. CDR3 sequence (DNA): TGTGCCAGCGGGGACGTACCTGGGGACGAGCAGTACTTC. Residues: CASGDVPGDEQYF.

The CDR3 is CASSLLAGGKETQYF. In DNA form, the CDR3 reads TGCGCCAGCAGCTTGTTGGCGGGAGGAAAAGAGACCCAGTACTTC. This chain links TRBV5-1 with TRBJ2-5; 8 bases align to TRBD2. The V and J ends lost 1 base and 3 bases, in that order; junction bases with no gene match: 5. Germline lookup yields CDR1 SGHRS and CDR2 YFSETQ. This CDR3 region has 15 residues.

This clone occurred once. V usage is TRBV5-8 and J usage is TRBJ1-3; no definite D call. The V end was cut by 0 bases, the J end by 0 bases, with 10 bases between. This CDR3 spans 16 amino acids. Germline lookup yields CDR1 SGHTS and CDR2 YDEGEE. The CDR3 loop is CASSLEMPASGNTIYF. The CDR3 DNA reads as TGTGCCAGCAGCTTGGAAATGCCAGCCTCTGGAAACACCATATATTTT.

The V gene is TRBV7-2, the J gene TRBJ1-2; 7 nucleotides align to TRBD1. This CDR3 is built from 13 residues. The V gene end was trimmed by 1 base and the J gene end by 8 bases; junction bases not matched to a gene: 4. Per the germline V gene, CDR1 is SGHTA and CDR2 is FQGNSA. The CDR3: CASSLGQGRGYTF. CDR3 nucleotide sequence: TGTGCCAGCAGCTTAGGACAGGGCAGGGGCTACACCTTC.

This chain uses TRBV28 with TRBJ2-7; 8 nucleotides align to TRBD1. This CDR3 has 13 residues. V lost 6 bases to trimming and J lost 4 bases; unmatched junction nucleotides: 5. CDR1 and CDR2 from the germline V gene are MDHEN and SYDVKM. DNA for the CDR3: TGTGCCAGCAGCCCGGGGACAGGATACGAGCAGTACTTC. Amino acids: CASSPGTGYEQYF.

V usage is TRBV10-3 and J usage is TRBJ1-2; D perhaps matches TRBD1 (6 bases). This CDR3 is built from 16 residues. The V gene's germline CDR1 is ENHRY and CDR2 SYGVKD. Trimming took 0 bases from V and 4 from J, leaving 15 bases between them. CDR3 sequence reads: CAISESDGGRAYGYTF. The DNA for the CDR3 is TGTGCCATCAGTGAGTCTGACGGGGGGCGCGCCTATGGCTACACCTTC.

The chain uses TRBV27 and TRBJ2-3; 9 positions agree with TRBD1. The V gene's germline CDR1 is MNHEY and CDR2 SMNVEV (reference sequence). This CDR3 is built from 16 residues. Losses at the gene ends were 8 bases for V and 0 bases for J; bases not matched to a gene: 9. In DNA, the CDR3 is TGTGCCAGCTACAGGGGGCCCCCTCTTAGCACAGATACGCAGTATTTT. Its translation is CASYRGPPLSTDTQYF.